One and the same sample provided the 16 T cell receptor beta chains below, sequenced in a study of beta chain features in type 1 diabetes (dated by TCRdb to 2016 to 2018). The receptor library was made with the immunoSEQ multiplex PCR assay. All of the isolated RNA was reverse transcribed with the High Capacity cDNA Reverse Transcription Kit, so expressed TCRB transcripts were sequenced. The table comes from immuneACCESS by way of TCRdb, which keeps in-frame sequences with V and J called. Part of the clones is missing from these tables; in studies checked, under half for an unresolved V gene and the rest for unknown reasons. Across this sample there are hundreds of thousands of clones, with about 29% seen only once. Together, the top ten hold around 0.065% of the sample. Sequenced material: naive CD4+ T cells from blood. The cell subset or site label, read with the paper, signifies: true naive CD4+ T cells. These receptors were taken from a man aged 18 to 30 in good health.

The chain joins TRBV30 to TRBJ2-3; 7 nucleotides line up with TRBD2. Germline values: CDR1 GTSNPN, CDR2 SVGIG (reference sequence). V trimming: 0 bases; J trimming: 6 bases; junction bases outside the gene matches: 12. CDR3 length: 16 residues. This CDR3 reads CAWSVLSGIRLDTQYF. CDR3 bases: TGTGCCTGGAGTGTACTAAGCGGGATAAGGCTCGATACGCAGTATTTT.

The sample holds a few counts of this clone. The chain combines TRBV30 with TRBJ1-1; maybe TRBD1 (5 bases). CDR1 is GTSNPN, CDR2 SVGIG, per germline (reference sequence). This CDR3 has 13 residues. Trimming stripped 1 base from V and 4 bases from J, with 10 bases between. CDR3 nucleotides: TGTGCCTGGAGTGCAGGGAGGGTCACTGAAGCTTTCTTT. The encoded protein is CAWSAGRVTEAFF.

This rearrangement joins TRBV9 to TRBJ2-1; D remains ambiguous. Per germline, CDR1 SGDLS and CDR2 YYNGEE. The CDR3 totals 15 residues. The V end was cut by 0 bases, the J end by 6 bases, with 13 bases between. The CDR3 loop reads CASSVVALPTNEQFF. DNA for the CDR3: TGTGCCAGCAGCGTAGTGGCCCTACCTACCAATGAGCAGTTCTTC.

The genes are TRBV7-3 and TRBJ1-1, with TRBD1 matching over 7 bases. Trimming removed 1 base from V and 3 bases from J; junction bases left unmatched: 2. Per germline, CDR1 SGHTA and CDR2 FQGTGA. The CDR3 runs 14 residues. The DNA for the CDR3 is TGTGCCAGCAGCTTAAACAGGGGAGACACTGAAGCTTTCTTT. Its protein is CASSLNRGDTEAFF.

J is TRBJ2-1 and V is TRBV4-2; 9 bases are shared with TRBD2. Germline V gene sequence: CDR1 LGHNA, CDR2 YNFKEQ. The trim removed 1 base at V and 2 bases at J, leaving 6 bases unmatched. The CDR3 extends over 17 amino acids. CDR3 sequence (DNA): TGTGCCAGCAGCCAAGTGTCCGCGGGGGGGACCTACAATGAGCAGTTCTTC. This translates into CASSQVSAGGTYNEQFF.

The gene calls are TRBV4-3 and TRBJ1-5, with TRBD1 as a possible D gene (6 bases). The germline V gene encodes CDR1 LGHNA and CDR2 YSLEER. Trimming pared 0 bases from V and 6 bases from J, leaving 12 bases between. The CDR3 loop spans 15 amino acids. The chain's CDR3 is CASSQESRGSQPQHF. CDR3 bases: TGCGCCAGCAGCCAAGAGTCCAGGGGAAGTCAGCCCCAGCATTTT.

Regarding this clone: Within the sample, other DNA sequences also encode this same CDR3. The rearrangement links TRBV4-3 to TRBJ2-1; D unresolved. Deletions cut 0 bases from V and 0 bases from J, with 9 bases between. The CDR3 covers 16 residues. Germline CDR1 LGHNA, CDR2 YSLEER. As DNA, the CDR3 is TGCGCCAGCAGCCAAGATTTGAGGAGCTCCTACAATGAGCAGTTCTTC. Translated: CASSQDLRSSYNEQFF.

The CDR3 protein is CSVFGTGGPYNEQFF. CDR3 nucleotides: TGCAGCGTTTTCGGGACAGGGGGCCCCTACAATGAGCAGTTCTTC. This chain joins TRBV29-1 and TRBJ2-1; TRBD1 aligns across 12 bases. The CDR3 is 15 residues long. Germline V CDR1 and CDR2: SQVTM, ANQGSEA. The trim removed 5 bases at V and 2 bases at J, leaving 4 bases unmatched.

This clone was counted only a few times. The chain uses TRBV10-3 and TRBJ2-7, with TRBD1 as a possible D gene (6 bases). V dropped 6 bases and J dropped 4 bases, with 7 bases sitting between them. This CDR3 comprises 11 residues. Germline V lookup: CDR1 ENHRY, CDR2 SYGVKD. The CDR3 here is CAISGQYEQYF. Written as DNA, the CDR3 is TGTGCCATCAGCGGACAGTACGAGCAGTACTTC.

The CDR3 protein is CASSPSGGAYGYTF. The CDR3 DNA reads TGTGCCAGCAGCCCTTCAGGGGGCGCTTATGGCTACACCTTC. The V and J genes are TRBV14 and TRBJ1-2, with 8 bases fitting TRBD1. Germline lookup yields CDR1 SGHDN and CDR2 FVKESK. The CDR3 loop spans 14 amino acids. V lost 4 bases, J lost 5 bases, and 6 bases stayed unmatched. The whole variable domain, remainder taken from reference TRBV14 and TRBJ1-2, is EAGVTQFPSHSVIEKGQTVTLRCDPISGHDNLYWYRRVMGKEIKFLLHFVKESKQDESGMPNNRFLAERTGGTYSTLKVQPAELEDSGVYFCASSPSGGAYGYTFGSGTRLTVV.

The chain couples TRBV28 to TRBJ2-3; D perhaps matches TRBD2 (5 bases). The V and J ends lost 5 bases and 1 base respectively, with 16 bases between them. The CDR3 runs to 16 residues. Germline lookup yields CDR1 MDHEN and CDR2 SYDVKM. The CDR3 protein is CASSVLDLRGTDTQYF. CDR3 DNA sequence: TGTGCCAGCAGTGTACTAGACCTAAGAGGCACAGATACGCAGTATTTT.

In this sample, this clone turned up a few times. The chain links TRBV4-3 to TRBJ1-2; D uncertain. The V gene lost 1 base and the J gene lost 8 bases, with 11 bases spanning the gap. The CDR3 is made up of 13 amino acids. Per germline, CDR1 LGHNA and CDR2 YSLEER. The CDR3: CASSQVQAGGYTF. In DNA, the CDR3 is TGCGCCAGCAGCCAAGTTCAGGCGGGAGGCTACACCTTC.

The rearrangement links TRBV30 to TRBJ2-3, with 8 nucleotides matching TRBD1. The length of the CDR3 is 14 residues. The V and J ends lost 2 bases and 1 base, in that order; junction bases with no gene match: 2. Germline V gives CDR1 GTSNPN, CDR2 SVGIG (reference sequence). The CDR3 reads CAWSRGQGTDTQYF. CDR3 DNA: TGTGCCTGGAGTAGGGGACAGGGCACAGATACGCAGTATTTT.

The V and J genes are TRBV30 and TRBJ1-2; D is uncertain. Per germline, CDR1 GTSNPN and CDR2 SVGIG (reference sequence). The CDR3 has 17 residues. Trimming shortened V by 1 base and J by 1 base, and 19 bases separated the two germline ends. In DNA form, the CDR3 reads TGTGCCTGGAGTGGAGGGAAAGGCTTCAGCCTTAACTATGGCTACACCTTC. Amino acids: CAWSGGKGFSLNYGYTF.

This clone occurred once. V and J are TRBV4-1 and TRBJ1-5; D perhaps matches TRBD1 (5 bases). CDR3 length: 15 amino acids. CDR1 is MGHRA, CDR2 YSYEKL, per germline. V lost 1 base and J lost 4, with 11 bases in between. CDR3 sequence: CASSQVQGGNQPQHF. CDR3 nucleotide sequence: TGCGCCAGCAGCCAAGTCCAGGGAGGGAATCAGCCCCAGCATTTT.

The chain carries TRBV7-9 and TRBJ1-1; D is unclear. Germline loops: CDR1 SEHNR, CDR2 FQNEAQ (reference sequence). Trimming pared 2 bases from V and 5 bases from J, leaving 12 bases between. The CDR3 is 14 amino acids. CDR3 nucleotides: TGTGCCAGCAGCTTAACGTTCGGCGGTACTGAAGCTTTCTTT. Amino acids: CASSLTFGGTEAFF.